This T cell receptor (beta chain) stems from a study of shared clonotypes between healthy human individuals. An even split of each subset's genomic DNA across several immunoSEQ plates was performed. The table came from immunoSEQ multiplex PCR; TCRdb's copy has only in-frame clones and leaves some out. This sample yields 1 million to 1.3 million clones, of which around 78% are seen a single time; roughly 0.55% belongs to the top ten. This clone was seen once. From germline, CDR1 is MNHEY and CDR2 SMNVEV (reference sequence). CDR3 length equals 16 residues. V dropped 4 bases and J dropped 4; count of bases not matched to a gene: 7.

This sequence was found in a man between 18 and 29 years old in good health. Some clones in this sample may be carry-over from other donors' samples. Material for sequencing was memory CD4+ T cells from PBMCs. Subset: CD45RA-negative fraction. The rearrangement joins TRBV27 to TRBJ2-3; 11 positions agree with TRBD2. CDR3 nucleotides: TGTGCCAGCAGTTACATAGCGGGAGGGCCAGCAGATACGCAGTATTTT. Residues: CASSYIAGGPADTQYF.